This T cell receptor beta chain was recovered during a study of T cells in Graves' hyperthyroidism and ophthalmopathy. Study-wide results and caveats: A model using 13 V-J features told ophthalmopathy apart from stable hyperthyroidism. Most clonotypes that expanded in the thyroid above 0.001 also showed up in blood.

RNA transcripts provided the source from which TCR beta CDR3 regions were amplified. Initially, a first-round RT-PCR of the TCR CDR3 employed the HTBI primer set. TCRdb redid the calling of the multiplex PCR reads with MiXCR, one entry per CDR3 protein. The profile shows under 400,000 distinct CDR3 sequences, about 16% of them singletons. There are 16 residues in the CDR3. J was trimmed by 0 bases and V by 4 bases; bases with no gene match: 6. Germline CDR1 and CDR2: SGHNT and YYREEE (reference sequence). Among ophthalmopathy patients, the Clinical Activity Score reached at least 3, the NOSPECS grade reached at least 4, and duration remained under 3 months. Using around 10 ml of fresh peripheral blood, PBMCs were prepared. In regard to this clonotype: Its antigen is currently unknown.

V and J are TRBV5-4 and TRBJ2-1; 8 bases are a match to TRBD1. Sequenced sample: blood. The receptor comes from a woman aged 55-70 years with Graves' ophthalmopathy. CDR3 DNA: TGTGCCAGCAGCCCGGGACAGGCAAGCTCCTACAATGAGCAGTTCTTC. Translating gives CASSPGQASSYNEQFF.